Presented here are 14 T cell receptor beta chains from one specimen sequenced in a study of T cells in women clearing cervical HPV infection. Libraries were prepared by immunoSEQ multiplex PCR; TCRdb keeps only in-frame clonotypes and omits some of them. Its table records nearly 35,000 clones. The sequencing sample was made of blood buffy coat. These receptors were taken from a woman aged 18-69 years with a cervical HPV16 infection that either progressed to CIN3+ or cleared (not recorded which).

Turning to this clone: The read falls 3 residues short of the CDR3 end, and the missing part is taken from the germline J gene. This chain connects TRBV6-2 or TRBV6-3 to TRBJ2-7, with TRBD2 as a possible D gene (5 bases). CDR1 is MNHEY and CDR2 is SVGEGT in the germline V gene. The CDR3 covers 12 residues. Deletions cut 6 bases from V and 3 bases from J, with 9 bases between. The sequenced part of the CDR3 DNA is TGTGCCAGCAGCCTTGACTACTACGAG. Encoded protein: CASSLDYYE. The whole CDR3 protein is CASSLDYYEQYF.

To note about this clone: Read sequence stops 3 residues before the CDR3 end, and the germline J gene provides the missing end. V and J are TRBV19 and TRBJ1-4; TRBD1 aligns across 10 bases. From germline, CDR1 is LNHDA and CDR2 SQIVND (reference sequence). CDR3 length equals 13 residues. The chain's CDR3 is CASSGRTGGKLFF. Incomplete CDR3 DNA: TGTGCCAGTAGTGGACGGACAGGGGGGAAA.

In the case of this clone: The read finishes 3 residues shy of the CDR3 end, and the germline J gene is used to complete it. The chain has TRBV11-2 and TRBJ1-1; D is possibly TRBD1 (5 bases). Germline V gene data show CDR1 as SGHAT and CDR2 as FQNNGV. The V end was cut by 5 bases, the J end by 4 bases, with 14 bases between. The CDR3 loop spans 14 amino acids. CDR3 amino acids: CASSVDGGVTEAFF. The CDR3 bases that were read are TGTGCCAGCAGCGTGGACGGGGGAGTCACTGAA.

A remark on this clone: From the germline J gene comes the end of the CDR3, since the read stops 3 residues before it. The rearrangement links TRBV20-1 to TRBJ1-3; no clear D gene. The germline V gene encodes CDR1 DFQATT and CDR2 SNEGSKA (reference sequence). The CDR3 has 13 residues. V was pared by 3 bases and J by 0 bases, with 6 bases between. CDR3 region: CSASQSSGNTIYF. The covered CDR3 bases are TGCAGTGCTAGTCAGAGCTCTGGAAACACC.

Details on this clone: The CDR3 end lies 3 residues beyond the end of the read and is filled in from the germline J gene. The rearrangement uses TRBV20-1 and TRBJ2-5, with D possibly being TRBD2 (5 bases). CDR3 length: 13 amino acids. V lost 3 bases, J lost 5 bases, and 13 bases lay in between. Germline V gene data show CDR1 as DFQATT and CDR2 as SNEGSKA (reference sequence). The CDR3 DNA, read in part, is TGCAGTGCTAGGTTGATCGCGGGTGAGACC. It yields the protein CSARLIAGET. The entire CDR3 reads CSARLIAGETQYF.

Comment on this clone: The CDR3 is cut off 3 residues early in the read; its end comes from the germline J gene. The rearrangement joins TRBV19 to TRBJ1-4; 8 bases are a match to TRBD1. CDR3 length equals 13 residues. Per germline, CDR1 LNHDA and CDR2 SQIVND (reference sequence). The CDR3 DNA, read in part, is TGTGCCAGTGGGACAGGCCGTTATTCACCA. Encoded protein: CASGTGRYSP. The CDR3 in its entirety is CASGTGRYSPLFF. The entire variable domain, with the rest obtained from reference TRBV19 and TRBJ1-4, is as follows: DGGITQSPKYLFRKEGQNVTLSCEQNLNHDAMYWYRQDPGQGLRLIYYSQIVNDFQKGDIAEGYSVSREKKESFPLTVTSAQKNPTAFYLCASGTGRYSPLFFGSGTQLSVL.

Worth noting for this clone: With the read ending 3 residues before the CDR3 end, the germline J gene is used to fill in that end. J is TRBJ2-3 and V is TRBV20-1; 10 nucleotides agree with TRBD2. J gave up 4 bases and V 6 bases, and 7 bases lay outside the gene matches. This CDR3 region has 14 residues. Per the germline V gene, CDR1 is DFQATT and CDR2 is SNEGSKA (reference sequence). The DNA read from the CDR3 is TGCAGTGCCCGAAGCGGGGGGGGAGCAGATACG. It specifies CSARSGGGADT. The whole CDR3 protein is CSARSGGGADTQYF.

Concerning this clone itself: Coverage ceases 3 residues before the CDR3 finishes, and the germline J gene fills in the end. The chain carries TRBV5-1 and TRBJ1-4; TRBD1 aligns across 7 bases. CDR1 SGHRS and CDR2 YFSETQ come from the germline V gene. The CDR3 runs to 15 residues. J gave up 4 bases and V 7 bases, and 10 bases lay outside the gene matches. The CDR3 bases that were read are TGCGCCAGCCGAGATAGCAGGGGGAGTAATGAAAAA. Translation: CASRDSRGSNEK. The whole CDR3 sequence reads CASRDSRGSNEKLFF.

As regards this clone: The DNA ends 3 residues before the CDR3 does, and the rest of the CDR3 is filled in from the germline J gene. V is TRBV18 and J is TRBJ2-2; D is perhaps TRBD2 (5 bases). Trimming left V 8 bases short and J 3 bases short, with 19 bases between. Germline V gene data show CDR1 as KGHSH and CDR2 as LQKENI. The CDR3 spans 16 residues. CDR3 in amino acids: CASQTRRGQDTGELFF. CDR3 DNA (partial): TGTGCCAGCCAAACTAGGCGAGGGCAGGACACCGGGGAG.

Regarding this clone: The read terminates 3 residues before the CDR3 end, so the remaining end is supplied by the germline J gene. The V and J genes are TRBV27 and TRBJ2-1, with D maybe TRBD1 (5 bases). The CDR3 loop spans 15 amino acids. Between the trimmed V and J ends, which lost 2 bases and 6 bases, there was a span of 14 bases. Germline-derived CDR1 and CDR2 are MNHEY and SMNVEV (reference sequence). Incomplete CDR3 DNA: TGTGCCAGCAGTTTACTTCAGGGAATGGCCAATGAG. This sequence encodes CASSLLQGMANE. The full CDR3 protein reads CASSLLQGMANEQFF.

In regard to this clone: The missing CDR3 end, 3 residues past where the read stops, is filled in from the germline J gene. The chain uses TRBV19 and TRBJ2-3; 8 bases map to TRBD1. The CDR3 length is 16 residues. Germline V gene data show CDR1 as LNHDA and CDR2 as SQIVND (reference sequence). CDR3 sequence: CASSIFGQGVYQPQYF. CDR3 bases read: TGTGCCAGTAGTATCTTTGGACAGGGTGTCTATCAGCCG.

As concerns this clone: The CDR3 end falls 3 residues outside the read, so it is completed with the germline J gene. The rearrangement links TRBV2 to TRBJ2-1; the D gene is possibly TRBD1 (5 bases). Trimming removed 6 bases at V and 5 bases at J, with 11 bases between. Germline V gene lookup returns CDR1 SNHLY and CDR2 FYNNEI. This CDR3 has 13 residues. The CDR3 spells CASSADSHNEQFF. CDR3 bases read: TGTGCCAGCAGCGCTGACAGTCACAATGAG.

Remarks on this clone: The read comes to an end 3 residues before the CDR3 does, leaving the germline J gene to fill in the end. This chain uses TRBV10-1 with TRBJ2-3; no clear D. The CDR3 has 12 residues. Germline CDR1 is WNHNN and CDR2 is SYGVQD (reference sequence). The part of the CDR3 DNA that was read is TGCGCCAGCAGTGAGTCGGGTAGGGCG. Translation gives CASSESGRA. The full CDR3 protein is CASSESGRAQYF.

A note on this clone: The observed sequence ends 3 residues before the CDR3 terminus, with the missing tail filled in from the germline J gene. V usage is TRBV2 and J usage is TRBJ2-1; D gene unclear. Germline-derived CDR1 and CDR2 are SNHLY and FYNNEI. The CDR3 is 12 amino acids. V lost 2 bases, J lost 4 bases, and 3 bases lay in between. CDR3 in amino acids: CASSEPYNEQFF. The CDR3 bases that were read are TGTGCCAGCAGTGAACCGTACAATGAG. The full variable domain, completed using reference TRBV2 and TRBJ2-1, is EPEVTQTPSHQVTQMGQEVILRCVPISNHLYFYWYRQILGQKVEFLVSFYNNEISEKSEIFDDQFSVERPDGSNFTLKIRSTKLEDSAMYFCASSEPYNEQFFGPGTRLTVL.